Sequencing of this T cell receptor (beta chain) was carried out in a study of T cells of healthy individuals. V was shortened by 4 bases and J by 1 base, with 13 bases between the two germline ends. CDR1 is SQVTM, CDR2 ANQGSEA, per germline. The CDR3 has 14 residues. This clonotype came up many times. Each CDR3 protein gets one entry after TCRdb re-called the 5' RACE reads with MiXCR. Seen here are about 60,000 distinct CDR3 sequences, 15% to 20% observed once, and the top ten hold approximately 4.6%. The origin of this receptor is a human donor in good health. The chain carries TRBV29-1 and TRBJ1-2, with D perhaps matching TRBD1 (6 bases). CDR3 bases: TGCAGCGTTGTCCCGCGGACAGTTAACTATGGCTACACCTTC. This codes for CSVVPRTVNYGYTF.